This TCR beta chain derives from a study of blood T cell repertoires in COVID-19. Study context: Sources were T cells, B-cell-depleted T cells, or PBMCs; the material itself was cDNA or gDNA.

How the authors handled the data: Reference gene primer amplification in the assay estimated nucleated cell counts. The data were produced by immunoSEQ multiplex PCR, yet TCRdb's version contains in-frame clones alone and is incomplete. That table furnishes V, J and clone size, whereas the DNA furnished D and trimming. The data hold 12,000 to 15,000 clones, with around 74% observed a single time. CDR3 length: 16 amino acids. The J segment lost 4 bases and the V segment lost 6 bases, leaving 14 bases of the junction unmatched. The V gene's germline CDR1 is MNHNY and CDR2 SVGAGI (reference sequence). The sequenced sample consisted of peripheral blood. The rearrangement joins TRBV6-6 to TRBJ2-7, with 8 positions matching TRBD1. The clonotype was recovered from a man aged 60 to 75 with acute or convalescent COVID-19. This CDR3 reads CASRLFGAGGSYEQYF. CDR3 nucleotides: TGTGCCAGCAGACTGTTTGGGGCAGGGGGCTCGTACGAGCAGTACTTC.